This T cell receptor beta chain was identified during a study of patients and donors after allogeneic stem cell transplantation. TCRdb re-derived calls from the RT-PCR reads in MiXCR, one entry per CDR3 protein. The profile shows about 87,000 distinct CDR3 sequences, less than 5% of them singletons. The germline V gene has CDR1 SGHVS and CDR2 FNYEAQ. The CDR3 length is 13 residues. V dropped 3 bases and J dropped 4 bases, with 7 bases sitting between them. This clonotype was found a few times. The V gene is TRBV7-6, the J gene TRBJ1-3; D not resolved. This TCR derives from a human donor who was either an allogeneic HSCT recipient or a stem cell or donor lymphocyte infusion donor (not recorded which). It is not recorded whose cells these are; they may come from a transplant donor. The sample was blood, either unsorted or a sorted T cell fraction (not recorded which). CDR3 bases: TGTGCCAGCAGCTTGACCAACGGAAACACCATATATTTT. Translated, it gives CASSLTNGNTIYF. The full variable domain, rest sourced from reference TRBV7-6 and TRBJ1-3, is GAGVSQSPRYKVTKRGQDVALRCDPISGHVSLYWYRQALGQGPEFLTYFNYEAQQDKSGLPNDRFSAERPEGSISTLTIQRTEQRDSAMYRCASSLTNGNTIYFGEGSWLTVV.